The 14 T cell receptor beta chains presented below share a single source sample, sequenced in a study of T cells in localized non-small cell lung cancer. Using immunoSEQ multiplex PCR, the repertoire was profiled, and TCRdb retains in-frame clones only, with some absent. The sample contains nearly 25,000 clones, 92% of which appear only once. Sequences were derived from peripheral blood, sampled before any cancer treatment. The receptors come from a man aged 40-75 years with stage III squamous cell lung carcinoma.

The gene calls are TRBV11-2 and TRBJ1-2; no clear D gene. Trimming took off 8 bases at V and 6 bases at J, with 16 bases between the two ends. The germline CDR1 and CDR2 sequences are SGHAT and FQNNGV. The CDR3 runs 13 residues. The CDR3 reads CASGTTGRNGYTF. CDR3 nucleotide sequence: TGTGCCAGCGGCACCACGGGCCGTAATGGCTACACCTTC.

The chain uses TRBV9 and TRBJ2-3; 8 nucleotides match TRBD2. The CDR3 is 16 residues long. Germline loops: CDR1 SGDLS, CDR2 YYNGEE. V lost 4 bases and J lost 1; bases outside the gene matches: 8. CDR3 in DNA: TGTGCCAGCAGCCACCCAAGCGGGAGTGGCACAGATACGCAGTATTTT. Residues: CASSHPSGSGTDTQYF. The entire variable domain, with the rest obtained from reference TRBV9 and TRBJ2-3, is as follows: DSGVTQTPKHLITATGQRVTLRCSPRSGDLSVYWYQQSLDQGLQFLIQYYNGEERAKGNILERFSAQQFPDLHSELNLSSLELGDSALYFCASSHPSGSGTDTQYFGPGTRLTVL.

The V gene is TRBV6-5, the J gene TRBJ1-5, with a tentative D call TRBD1 (5 bases). Germline V gene data show CDR1 as MNHEY and CDR2 as SVGAGI. The CDR3 length is 14 residues. V lost 3 bases and J 6 bases, leaving 12 bases between the germline ends. CDR3 protein: CASSYSSGGQPQHF. CDR3 sequence (DNA): TGTGCCAGCAGTTATAGCAGCGGGGGTCAGCCCCAGCATTTT.

V and J are TRBV7-8 and TRBJ1-2; no clear D. The germline gives CDR1 SGHVS, CDR2 FQNEAQ. V gave up 5 bases and J gave up 8 bases, with 15 bases separating them. This CDR3 has 13 amino acids. The CDR3 region is CASSRGPSEGYTF. DNA of the CDR3: TGTGCCAGCAGCCGAGGACCATCCGAGGGCTACACCTTC.

The J gene is TRBJ2-3, the V gene TRBV5-4; 9 bases fit TRBD2. The CDR3 loop spans 15 amino acids. V lost 4 bases to trimming and J lost 2 bases; unmatched junction nucleotides: 5. The V gene's germline CDR1 is SGHNT and CDR2 YYREEE (reference sequence). The CDR3 loop reads CASSRTSETTDTQYF. The CDR3, as DNA: TGTGCCAGCAGCCGGACTAGCGAGACCACAGATACGCAGTATTTT.

The V call is TRBV19, the J call TRBJ1-5; D may be TRBD1 (5 bases). CDR1 LNHDA and CDR2 SQIVND come from the germline V gene (reference sequence). The V end was cut by 4 bases, the J end by 0 bases, with 13 bases between. The CDR3 runs 16 residues. The CDR3 reads CASSKVAGYSNQPQHF. DNA for the CDR3: TGTGCCAGTAGTAAGGTGGCAGGGTATAGCAATCAGCCCCAGCATTTT.

By sample fraction, this clone is medium-sized. The V gene is TRBV6-5, the J gene TRBJ1-2; TRBD1 agrees at 8 bases. V was clipped by 7 bases and J by 3 bases; unmatched bases: 10. The germline CDR1 and CDR2 sequences are MNHEY and SVGAGI. The CDR3 is 15 residues long. The CDR3 sequence: CASNQQGGSYYGYTF. Written as DNA, the CDR3 is TGTGCCAGCAACCAACAGGGGGGGTCCTACTATGGCTACACCTTC.

This chain connects TRBV28 to TRBJ1-2; D is unresolved. Between the trimmed V and J ends, which lost 4 bases and 5 bases, there was a span of 5 bases. The CDR3 is 11 amino acids. Germline assignment: CDR1 MDHEN and CDR2 SYDVKM. The CDR3 region is CASSYGYGYTF. The CDR3 DNA reads TGTGCCAGCAGTTACGGATATGGCTACACCTTC.

The chain links TRBV5-4 to TRBJ1-1, with D maybe TRBD1 (6 bases). Trimming left V 4 bases short and J 3 bases short, with 13 bases between. CDR1 SGHNT and CDR2 YYREEE come from the germline V gene (reference sequence). This CDR3 comprises 14 residues. The DNA of the CDR3 is TGTGCCAGCAGCCAGAGAGACAGGTACACTGAAGCTTTCTTT. It yields the protein CASSQRDRYTEAFF.

V is TRBV7-2 and J is TRBJ1-5, with 8 bases fitting TRBD1. V shed 5 bases and J 6 bases; nucleotides not matched to a gene: 6. The CDR3 runs to 14 residues. Germline loops: CDR1 SGHTA, CDR2 FQGNSA. CDR3 region: CASSLDRGPQPQHF. For the CDR3, the DNA is TGTGCCAGCAGCCTTGACAGGGGACCTCAGCCCCAGCATTTT.

This clone came up a few times. The J gene is TRBJ2-3, the V gene TRBV7-3; a weak D match, TRBD1 (6 bases). The germline V gene encodes CDR1 SGHTA and CDR2 FQGTGA. Trimming took off 2 bases at V and 0 bases at J, with 12 bases between the two ends. This CDR3 spans 16 amino acids. CDR3 bases: TGTGCCAGCAGCTTAGACGGGACATCTAGCACAGATACGCAGTATTTT. Amino acids: CASSLDGTSSTDTQYF.

The chain joins TRBV28 to TRBJ2-3; D call uncertain. V was shortened by 6 bases and J by 4 bases, with 14 bases between the two germline ends. The CDR3 consists of 14 residues. Looked up from germline, CDR1 is MDHEN and CDR2 is SYDVKM. CDR3: CASSSVAEADTQYF. DNA of the CDR3: TGTGCCAGCAGCTCGGTCGCCGAGGCAGATACGCAGTATTTT.

This clone was counted only a few times. V gene TRBV11-2 combines with J gene TRBJ2-5; D remains ambiguous. The CDR3 spans 17 residues. Trimming left V 3 bases short and J 5 bases short, with 22 bases between. CDR1 and CDR2 from the germline V gene are SGHAT and FQNNGV. DNA of the CDR3: TGTGCCAGCAGCTTCGGAGACAAGGACCTCCATCGGGAGACCCAGTACTTC. This encodes CASSFGDKDLHRETQYF. Supplemented by reference TRBV11-2 and TRBJ2-5, the full variable domain reads EAGVAQSPRYKIIEKRQSVAFWCNPISGHATLYWYQQILGQGPKLLIQFQNNGVVDDSQLPKDRFSAERLKGVDSTLKIQPAKLEDSAVYLCASSFGDKDLHRETQYFGPGTRLLVL.

This rearrangement joins TRBV7-3 to TRBJ1-2, with D unresolved. The CDR3 contains 15 residues. V was pared by 5 bases and J by 2 bases, with 15 bases between. Germline V CDR1 and CDR2: SGHTA, FQGTGA. The CDR3 sequence: CASSPGPGLNYGYTF. The CDR3 DNA reads TGTGCCAGCAGCCCGGGTCCGGGGTTGAACTATGGCTACACCTTC.